One sample yielded the 4 T cell receptor beta chains listed below, sequenced in a study of CD8+ T cells in alopecia areata. The treatment is: oral pan-JAK inhibitor, 5-10 mg twice daily. Reverse transcription of extracted RNA yielded cDNA, which provided the sequencing template. Data came from immunoSEQ multiplex PCR; TCRdb stores just in-frame clones and leaves some out. The data contain approximately 90,000 clones, about two thirds of them singletons. The specimen was CD8+ T cells sorted from blood, collected around week 44, from a patient treated with tofacitinib. The receptor set was obtained from a human donor with alopecia areata.

The J gene is TRBJ1-1, the V gene TRBV27; D gene unclear. The germline V gene encodes CDR1 MNHEY and CDR2 SMNVEV (reference sequence). V lost 1 base to trimming and J lost 1 base, with 7 bases between them. The CDR3 is 14 amino acids. The CDR3 DNA reads TGTGCCAGCAGTTTATATTCGGGGAACACTGAAGCTTTCTTT. Translation: CASSLYSGNTEAFF.

CDR3 coding DNA: TGTGCCATTTCGAAGGGGCTGAACACTGAAGCTTTCTTT. Residues: CAISKGLNTEAFF. The chain has TRBV6-5 and TRBJ1-1; D possibly corresponds to TRBD1 (5 bases). The CDR3 sequence is 13 residues long. V was pared by 10 bases and J by 0 bases, with 12 bases between. Germline V lookup: CDR1 MNHEY, CDR2 SVGAGI.

This chain uses TRBV27 with TRBJ2-7, with D perhaps matching TRBD1 or TRBD2 (6 bases each). The germline CDR1 and CDR2 sequences are MNHEY and SMNVEV (reference sequence). This CDR3 region has 13 residues. V was shortened by 6 bases and J by 7 bases, with 16 bases between the two germline ends. CDR3 loop: CASSPRGQEEQYF. The CDR3 nucleotides are TGTGCCAGCAGCCCCCGGGGGCAGGAAGAGCAGTACTTC.

This clone was seen a handful of times. This chain links TRBV29-1 with TRBJ1-2; D is unclear. Trimming took off 6 bases at V and 6 bases at J, with 17 bases between the two ends. The germline V gene encodes CDR1 SQVTM and CDR2 ANQGSEA. The CDR3 loop spans 13 amino acids. In DNA form, the CDR3 reads TGCAGCGTCGCTATGGACTTCACGGATGGCTACACCTTC. It yields the protein CSVAMDFTDGYTF.